The 26 T cell receptor beta chains presented below share a single source sample, sequenced in a study of T cell responses to AZD1222 COVID-19 vaccine. Clones were sequenced by immunoSEQ multiplex PCR, and TCRdb holds only the in-frame ones, with some missing. The sample includes tens of thousands of clones, under 95% of them seen just once. Source: peripheral blood, taken on day 0 of AZD1222 vaccination. These receptors came from an adult in good health.

V gene TRBV7-2 combines with J gene TRBJ2-3; 11 bases agree with TRBD1. Trimming took 5 bases from V and 4 from J; bases not matched to a gene: 5. The CDR3 covers 15 residues. Germline CDR1 is SGHTA and CDR2 is FQGNSA. The CDR3 bases are TGTGCCAGCAGCCTGGACAGGGGGCGCCCAGATACGCAGTATTTT. This sequence encodes CASSLDRGRPDTQYF.

The chain links TRBV5-4 to TRBJ1-6; TRBD1 agrees at 8 bases. Germline V gene sequence: CDR1 SGHNT, CDR2 YYREEE (reference sequence). The CDR3 is 15 residues long. The V gene end was trimmed by 3 bases and the J gene end by 8 bases; junction bases not matched to a gene: 7. The CDR3 DNA follows: TGTGCCAGCAGCTCAGGGACAGGACCCTATTCACCCCTCCACTTT. It specifies CASSSGTGPYSPLHF.

This clone appeared a few times. V usage is TRBV5-1 and J usage is TRBJ1-6, with a tentative D call TRBD1 (6 bases). Trimming removed 1 base from V and 8 bases from J, with 10 bases in between. Germline V gene data show CDR1 as SGHRS and CDR2 as YFSETQ. The CDR3 consists of 14 residues. The CDR3, as DNA: TGCGCCAGCAGCTTGACCAGGGGAGATTCACCCCTCCACTTT. Protein sequence: CASSLTRGDSPLHF.

This clone has only one observation. The chain employs TRBV5-6 and TRBJ1-1; maybe TRBD1 (6 bases). The V and J ends lost 3 bases and 3 bases respectively, with 9 bases between them. Germline CDR1 reads SGHDT; CDR2 reads YYEEEE. CDR3 length: 13 amino acids. The CDR3 sequence is CASSSGHYTEAFF. The CDR3 DNA reads as TGTGCCAGCAGCTCGGGACACTACACTGAAGCTTTCTTT.

The genes are TRBV24-1 and TRBJ2-2; 10 nucleotides line up with TRBD2. The CDR3 extends over 17 amino acids. The V and J ends lost 4 bases and 6 bases, in that order; junction bases with no gene match: 10. Germline loops: CDR1 KGHDR, CDR2 SFDVKD. Here the CDR3 reads CATSDLSGRARAGELFF. The CDR3 bases are TGTGCCACCAGTGACTTGAGCGGGAGGGCCAGGGCCGGGGAGCTGTTTTTT.

This clone was picked up one time. The chain carries TRBV29-1 and TRBJ2-1, with D possibly being TRBD2 (6 bases). V was pared by 0 bases and J by 8 bases, with 14 bases between. Germline V gene lookup returns CDR1 SQVTM and CDR2 ANQGSEA. The CDR3 extends over 14 amino acids. CDR3 amino acids: CSVEDQGGRYEQFF. The CDR3 region has the DNA TGCAGCGTTGAAGATCAAGGTGGGAGGTATGAGCAGTTCTTC.

The J gene is TRBJ2-4, the V gene TRBV7-9; weak D call: TRBD1 (5 bases). V dropped 7 bases and J dropped 0 bases, with 13 bases sitting between them. The CDR3 runs to 15 residues. Germline V gene data show CDR1 as SEHNR and CDR2 as FQNEAQ (reference sequence). The chain's CDR3 is CASNRQSLAKNIQYF. The CDR3 DNA reads TGTGCCAGCAACCGACAGTCACTAGCCAAAAACATTCAGTACTTC.

This chain uses TRBV2 with TRBJ2-1; a weak D match, TRBD1 (5 bases). Germline-derived CDR1 and CDR2 are SNHLY and FYNNEI. Trimming stripped 2 bases from V and 2 bases from J, with 13 bases between. This CDR3 contains 16 residues. The CDR3: CASSESTGVPYNEQFF. The CDR3 bases are TGTGCCAGCAGTGAAAGCACAGGAGTACCCTACAATGAGCAGTTCTTC.

The chain recombines TRBV25-1 with TRBJ2-5, with a weak D call TRBD2 (6 bases). V lost 2 bases and J 0 bases, leaving 10 bases between the germline ends. The CDR3 spans 15 residues. Germline V gene sequence: CDR1 MGHDK, CDR2 SYGVNS. The CDR3 nucleotides read TGTGCCAGCAGTGAAATTCGGGAGTACCAAGAGACCCAGTACTTC. Protein: CASSEIREYQETQYF.

The CDR3 DNA is TGCAGCGCGGGGGGGCAGAATCAGCCCCAGCATTTT. This gives the protein CSAGGQNQPQHF. This chain links TRBV29-1 with TRBJ1-5, with a possible D match to TRBD1 (6 bases). This CDR3 region has 12 residues. V was cut by 7 bases and J by 4 bases, with 11 bases left in between. CDR1 SQVTM and CDR2 ANQGSEA come from the germline V gene.

The chain employs TRBV5-1 and TRBJ2-2; D unclear. This CDR3 comprises 12 residues. V was clipped by 1 base and J by 7 bases, with 5 bases between them. Germline V gene sequence: CDR1 SGHRS, CDR2 YFSETQ. The CDR3 DNA reads TGCGCCAGCAGCTTGTTAGTCGGGGAGCTGTTTTTT. It yields the protein CASSLLVGELFF.

CDR3 in DNA: TGTGCCTGGAGTGTATGGGGGAATTATAATTCACCCCTCCACTTT. Encoded protein: CAWSVWGNYNSPLHF. The chain couples TRBV30 to TRBJ1-6; a possible D gene is TRBD1 (5 bases). Trimming took off 0 bases at V and 4 bases at J, with 10 bases between the two ends. This CDR3 region has 15 residues. Germline V gene data show CDR1 as GTSNPN and CDR2 as SVGIG (reference sequence). Together with reference TRBV30 and TRBJ1-6, the CDR3 gives the full variable domain: SQTIHQWPATLVQPVGSPLSLECTVEGTSNPNLYWYRQAAGRGLQLLFYSVGIGQISSEVPQNLSASRPQDRQFILSSKKLLLSDSGFYLCAWSVWGNYNSPLHFGNGTRLTVT.

This chain connects TRBV7-6 to TRBJ2-3, with D perhaps being TRBD1 or TRBD2 (5 bases each). The CDR3 spans 15 residues. Trimming removed 0 bases at V and 2 bases at J, with 9 bases between. CDR1 and CDR2 from the germline V gene are SGHVS and FNYEAQ. The CDR3 coding sequence is TGTGCCAGCAGCTTAGCTGGGGGTAACACAGATACGCAGTATTTT. Translating gives CASSLAGGNTDTQYF.

This clone was counted only a few times. The V gene is TRBV25-1, the J gene TRBJ1-2, with unresolved D. CDR1 and CDR2 from the germline V gene are MGHDK and SYGVNS. V lost 10 bases and J lost 4, with 13 bases in between. The CDR3 runs to 12 residues. The CDR3 reads CATADSGYGYTF. Here the CDR3 DNA reads TGTGCCACCGCGGATTCAGGCTATGGCTACACCTTC.

V is TRBV5-1 and J is TRBJ1-1; D is possibly TRBD1 (5 bases). Per the germline V gene, CDR1 is SGHRS and CDR2 is YFSETQ. The CDR3 runs to 14 residues. V gave up 9 bases and J gave up 5 bases, with 20 bases separating them. The CDR3 nucleotides are TGCGCCACCATCTTAGACAGCGCGGGGACTGAAGCTTTCTTT. Translation gives CATILDSAGTEAFF. The full variable domain, with the rest looked up from reference TRBV5-1 and TRBJ1-1, is KAGVTQTPRYLIKTRGQQVTLSCSPISGHRSVSWYQQTPGQGLQFLFEYFSETQRNKGNFPGRFSGRQFSNSRSEMNVSTLELGDSALYLCATILDSAGTEAFFGQGTRLTVV.

This clone showed up just a few times. This chain connects TRBV2 to TRBJ1-5; maybe TRBD1 (5 bases). Trimming took off 0 bases at V and 8 bases at J, with 8 bases between the two ends. Germline V gene lookup returns CDR1 SNHLY and CDR2 FYNNEI. The CDR3 consists of 13 residues. The CDR3 here is CASSEARGEPQHF. In DNA form, the CDR3 reads TGTGCCAGCAGTGAAGCGAGGGGAGAGCCCCAGCATTTT.

This clone was seen only once. This chain connects TRBV7-3 to TRBJ2-3; D uncertain. Germline V lookup: CDR1 SGHTA, CDR2 FQGTGA. V shed 2 bases and J shed 3 bases, with 9 bases lying between them. This CDR3 has 14 residues. In DNA, the CDR3 is TGTGCCAGCAGCTTATACGTTGGAACAGATACGCAGTATTTT. Translating it yields CASSLYVGTDTQYF.

The chain couples TRBV10-3 to TRBJ1-1, with D perhaps TRBD1 (6 bases). There are 16 residues in the CDR3. Germline lookup yields CDR1 ENHRY and CDR2 SYGVKD. The V end lost 1 base, the J end lost 4 bases, and 16 bases lay between the germline ends. CDR3 sequence (DNA): TGTGCCATCAGTGAGTTATCAGGGGTGGTTGGCACTGAAGCTTTCTTT. The encoded protein is CAISELSGVVGTEAFF.

The chain employs TRBV3-1 (or the pseudogene TRBV3-2) and TRBJ2-7; D uncertain. The CDR3 has 15 residues. V was shortened by 6 bases and J by 3 bases, with 18 bases between the two germline ends. CDR1 LGHDT and CDR2 YNNKEL come from the germline V gene (reference sequence). CDR3 bases: TGTGCCAGCAGTTACACTTGGACCGAACACTACGAGCAGTACTTC. Protein: CASSYTWTEHYEQYF.

This clone has just a few counts. This chain uses TRBV3-1 (or the pseudogene TRBV3-2) with TRBJ2-1; D gene ambiguous. The CDR3 has 13 residues. The ends were cut back, 5 bases at V and 7 bases at J, with 12 bases in the middle. Germline V gene data show CDR1 as LGHDT and CDR2 as YNNKEL (reference sequence). The CDR3 nucleotides are TGTGCCAGCAGCTACCTCAGTCGTAATGAGCAGTTCTTC. It specifies CASSYLSRNEQFF.

The J gene is TRBJ2-7, the V gene TRBV5-1; 9 nucleotides align to TRBD1. V shed 3 bases and J 6 bases; nucleotides not matched to a gene: 16. From germline, CDR1 is SGHRS and CDR2 YFSETQ. The CDR3 has 17 residues. CDR3 nucleotide sequence: TGCGCCAGCAGCTCGGGACTCCGGGACAGGGATAGAGGCGAGCAGTACTTC. Protein sequence: CASSSGLRDRDRGEQYF.

The V gene is TRBV30, the J gene TRBJ2-5; tentatively, D is TRBD2 (5 bases). Germline CDR1 and CDR2: GTSNPN and SVGIG (reference sequence). The V gene lost 2 bases and the J gene lost 4 bases, with 11 bases spanning the gap. The CDR3 is 13 amino acids. The CDR3 bases are TGTGCCTGGAGTATAACTAGTGGAGAGACCCAGTACTTC. Protein product: CAWSITSGETQYF.

The chain carries TRBV10-3 and TRBJ2-3; 10 nucleotides line up with TRBD1. This CDR3 is built from 17 residues. Trimming at V came to 0 bases and at J to 3 bases, leaving 6 bases not matched to a gene. Looked up from germline, CDR1 is ENHRY and CDR2 is SYGVKD. In nucleotides, the CDR3 is TGTGCCATCAGTGAGTCGAGGACAGGGGGAACGACAGATACGCAGTATTTT. This gives the protein CAISESRTGGTTDTQYF.

This chain connects TRBV7-3 to TRBJ1-2, with a possible D match to TRBD1 (5 bases). Trimming removed 4 bases from V and 1 base from J, with 10 bases in between. This CDR3 comprises 14 residues. Germline V gene data show CDR1 as SGHTA and CDR2 as FQGTGA. The CDR3: CASSSGRGNYGYTF. CDR3 nucleotides: TGTGCCAGCAGCTCAGGGCGGGGTAACTATGGCTACACCTTC.

The chain employs TRBV9 and TRBJ1-4; TRBD1 might be the D (6 bases). The V gene's germline CDR1 is SGDLS and CDR2 YYNGEE. Trimming shortened V by 6 bases and J by 0 bases, and 21 bases separated the two germline ends. This CDR3 spans 18 amino acids. CDR3 in DNA: TGTGCCAGCACCCGGGGGGGCAGCCTCTACGCAACTAATGAAAAACTGTTTTTT. This sequence encodes CASTRGGSLYATNEKLFF.

The V gene is TRBV5-1, the J gene TRBJ1-5; the D gene is possibly TRBD1 (5 bases). The V gene lost 1 base and the J gene lost 4 bases, with 9 bases spanning the gap. Germline V gene lookup returns CDR1 SGHRS and CDR2 YFSETQ. The CDR3 contains 14 residues. The CDR3 protein is CASSLSGGNQPQHF. The CDR3 DNA is TGCGCCAGCAGCTTGAGTGGGGGGAATCAGCCCCAGCATTTT. The variable domain in full, completed from reference TRBV5-1 and TRBJ1-5, reads KAGVTQTPRYLIKTRGQQVTLSCSPISGHRSVSWYQQTPGQGLQFLFEYFSETQRNKGNFPGRFSGRQFSNSRSEMNVSTLELGDSALYLCASSLSGGNQPQHFGDGTRLSIL.